The T cell receptor (beta chain) under discussion was sequenced for a study of blood T cell repertoires in COVID-19. This clone was picked up a small number of times. V gave up 4 bases and J gave up 7 bases; unmatched junction bases: 8. The germline CDR1 and CDR2 sequences are GTSNPN and SVGIG (reference sequence). This CDR3 is built from 15 residues. Clones were sequenced by immunoSEQ multiplex PCR, and TCRdb holds only the in-frame ones, with some missing. The repertoire has fewer than 110,000 clones, approximately 86% of them found once; the top ten carry 3.5%. Sample: peripheral blood. This TCR derives from a human donor in a cohort sampled during active COVID-19. This rearrangement joins TRBV30 to TRBJ1-5; 12 bases map to TRBD1. CDR3 amino acids: CAWKSGTGGVQPQHF. Written as DNA, the CDR3 is TGTGCCTGGAAATCCGGGACAGGGGGCGTCCAGCCCCAGCATTTT.